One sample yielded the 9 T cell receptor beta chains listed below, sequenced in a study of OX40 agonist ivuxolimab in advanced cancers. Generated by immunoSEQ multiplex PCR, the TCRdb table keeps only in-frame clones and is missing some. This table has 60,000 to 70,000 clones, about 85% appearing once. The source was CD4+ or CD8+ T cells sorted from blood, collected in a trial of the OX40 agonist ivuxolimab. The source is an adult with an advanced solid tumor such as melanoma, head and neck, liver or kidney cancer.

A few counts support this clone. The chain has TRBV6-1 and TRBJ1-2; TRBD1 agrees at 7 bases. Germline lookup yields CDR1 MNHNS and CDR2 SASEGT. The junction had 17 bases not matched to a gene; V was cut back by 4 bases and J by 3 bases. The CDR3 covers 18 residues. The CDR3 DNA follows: TGTGCCAGCAGTGCCTTTCCCTTGACAGGGTACAAGGACTATGGCTACACCTTC. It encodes CASSAFPLTGYKDYGYTF.

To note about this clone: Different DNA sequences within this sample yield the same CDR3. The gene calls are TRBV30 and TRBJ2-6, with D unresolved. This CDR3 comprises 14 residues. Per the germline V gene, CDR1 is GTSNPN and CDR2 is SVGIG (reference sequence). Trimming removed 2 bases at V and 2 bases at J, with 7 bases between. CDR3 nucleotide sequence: TGTGCCTGGAGTCCCGGGCCTGGGGCCAACGTCCTGACTTTC. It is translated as CAWSPGPGANVLTF.

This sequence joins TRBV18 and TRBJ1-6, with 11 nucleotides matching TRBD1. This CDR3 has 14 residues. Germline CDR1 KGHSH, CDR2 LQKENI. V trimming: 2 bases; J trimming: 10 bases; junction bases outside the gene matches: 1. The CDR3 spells CASSPGTGGSPLHF. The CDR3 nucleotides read TGTGCCAGCTCACCAGGGACAGGGGGATCACCCCTCCACTTT.

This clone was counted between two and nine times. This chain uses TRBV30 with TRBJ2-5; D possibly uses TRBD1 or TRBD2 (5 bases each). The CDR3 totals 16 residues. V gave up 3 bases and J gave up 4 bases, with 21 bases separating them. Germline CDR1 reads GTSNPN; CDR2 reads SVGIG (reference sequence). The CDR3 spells CAWSVGTEKKAETQYF. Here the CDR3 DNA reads TGTGCCTGGAGCGTAGGGACGGAGAAAAAGGCAGAGACCCAGTACTTC.

CDR3 sequence: CASTKNRVGYTF. The CDR3, as DNA: TGTGCCAGCACCAAGAACAGGGTTGGCTACACCTTC. The genes are TRBV6-5 and TRBJ1-2, with TRBD1 as a possible D gene (6 bases). Trimming left V 7 bases short and J 7 bases short, with 13 bases between. Germline V gene sequence: CDR1 MNHEY, CDR2 SVGAGI. This CDR3 is built from 12 residues.

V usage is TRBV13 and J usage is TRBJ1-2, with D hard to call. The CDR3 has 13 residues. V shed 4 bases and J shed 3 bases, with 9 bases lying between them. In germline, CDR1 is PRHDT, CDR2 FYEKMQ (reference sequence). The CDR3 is CASSSRRHYGYTF. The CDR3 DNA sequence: TGTGCCAGCAGCTCAAGAAGGCACTATGGCTACACCTTC.

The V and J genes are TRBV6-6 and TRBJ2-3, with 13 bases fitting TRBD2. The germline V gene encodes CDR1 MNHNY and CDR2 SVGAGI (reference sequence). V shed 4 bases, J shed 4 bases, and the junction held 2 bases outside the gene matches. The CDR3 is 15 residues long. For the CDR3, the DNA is TGTGCCAGCAGTTGGACTAGCGGGAGTCCAGATACGCAGTATTTT. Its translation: CASSWTSGSPDTQYF.

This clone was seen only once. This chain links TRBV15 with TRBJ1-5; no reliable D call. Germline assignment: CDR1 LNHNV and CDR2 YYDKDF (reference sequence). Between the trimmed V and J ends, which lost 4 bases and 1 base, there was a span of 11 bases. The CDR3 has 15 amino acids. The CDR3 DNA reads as TGTGCCACCAGCAATCTTGGACCAAGCAATCAGCCCCAGCATTTT. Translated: CATSNLGPSNQPQHF.

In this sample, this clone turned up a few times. CDR3 amino acids: CSVGGGNQPQHF. The CDR3 bases are TGCAGCGTTGGTGGCGGGAATCAGCCCCAGCATTTT. The chain uses TRBV29-1 and TRBJ1-5; D is unresolved. Trimming stripped 4 bases from V and 4 bases from J, with 8 bases between. This CDR3 has 12 amino acids. Germline values: CDR1 SQVTM, CDR2 ANQGSEA.